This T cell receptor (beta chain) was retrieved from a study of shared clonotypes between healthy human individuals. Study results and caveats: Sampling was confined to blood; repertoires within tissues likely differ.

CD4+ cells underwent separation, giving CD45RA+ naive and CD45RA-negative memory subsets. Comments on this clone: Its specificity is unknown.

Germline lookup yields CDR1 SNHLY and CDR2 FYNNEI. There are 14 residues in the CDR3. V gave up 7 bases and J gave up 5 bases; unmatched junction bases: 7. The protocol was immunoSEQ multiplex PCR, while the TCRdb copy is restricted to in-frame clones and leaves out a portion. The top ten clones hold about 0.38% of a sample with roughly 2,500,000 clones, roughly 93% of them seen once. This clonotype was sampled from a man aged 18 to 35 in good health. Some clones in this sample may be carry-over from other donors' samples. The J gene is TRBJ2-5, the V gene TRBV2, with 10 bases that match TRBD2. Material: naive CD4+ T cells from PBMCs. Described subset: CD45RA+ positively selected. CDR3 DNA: TGTGCCAGCATCATTCTAGCGGGAGCGGAGACCCAGTACTTC. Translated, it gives CASIILAGAETQYF.